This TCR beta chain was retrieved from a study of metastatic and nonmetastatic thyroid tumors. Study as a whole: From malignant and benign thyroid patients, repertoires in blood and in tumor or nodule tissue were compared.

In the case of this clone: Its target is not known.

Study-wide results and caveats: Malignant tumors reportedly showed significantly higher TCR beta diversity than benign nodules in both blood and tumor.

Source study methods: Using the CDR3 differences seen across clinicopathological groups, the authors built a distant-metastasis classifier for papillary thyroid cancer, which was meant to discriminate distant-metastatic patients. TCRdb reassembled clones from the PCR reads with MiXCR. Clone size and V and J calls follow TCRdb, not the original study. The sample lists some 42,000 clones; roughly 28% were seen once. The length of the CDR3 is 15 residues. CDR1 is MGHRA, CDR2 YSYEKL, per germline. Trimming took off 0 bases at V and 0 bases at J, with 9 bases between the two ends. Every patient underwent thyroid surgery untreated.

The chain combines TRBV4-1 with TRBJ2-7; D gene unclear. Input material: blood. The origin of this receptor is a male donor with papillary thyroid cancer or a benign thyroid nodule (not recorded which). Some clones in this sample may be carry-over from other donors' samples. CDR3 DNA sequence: TGCGCCAGCAGCCAAGATACCAGCGCCTCCTACGAGCAGTACTTC. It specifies CASSQDTSASYEQYF.